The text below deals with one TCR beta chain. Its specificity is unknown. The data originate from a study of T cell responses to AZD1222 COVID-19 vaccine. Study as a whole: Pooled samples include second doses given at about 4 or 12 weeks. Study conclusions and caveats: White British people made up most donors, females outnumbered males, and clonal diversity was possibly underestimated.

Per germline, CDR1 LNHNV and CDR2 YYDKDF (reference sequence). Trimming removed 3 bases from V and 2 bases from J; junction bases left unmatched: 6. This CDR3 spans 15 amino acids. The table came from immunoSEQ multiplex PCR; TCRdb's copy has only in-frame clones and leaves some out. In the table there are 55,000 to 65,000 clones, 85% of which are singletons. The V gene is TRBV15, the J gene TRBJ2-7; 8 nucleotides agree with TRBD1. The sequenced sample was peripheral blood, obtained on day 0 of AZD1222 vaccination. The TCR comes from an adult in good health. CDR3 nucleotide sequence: TGTGCCACCAGCAGGGGGACAGGCCTGGCCTACGAGCAGTACTTC. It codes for CATSRGTGLAYEQYF.